This TCR beta chain was identified in a study of spatial heterogeneity in lung cancer. One entry per CDR3 protein results from TCRdb running MiXCR on the 5' RACE reads. The data show tens of thousands of distinct CDR3 sequences, with approximately 8.6% seen just once and 6% to 7.5% held by the top ten. Germline loops: CDR1 MNHNS, CDR2 SASEGT. The length of the CDR3 is 11 residues. Trimming shortened V by 9 bases and J by 1 base, and 3 bases separated the two germline ends. Time point of the sample: sample taken at primary tumor resection. No cells were sorted before sequencing. The whole RNA sequenced was extracted from tumor, nontumor lung or frozen PBMC. Some 72 TRACERx patients with early, untreated non-small cell lung cancer donated samples.

This receptor was identified in a male donor with early-stage non-small cell lung cancer. The sequences come from PBMCs, collected at surgery. The chain recombines TRBV6-1 with TRBJ2-2; no definite D call. CDR3 DNA: TGTGCCAGTGGGAACACCGGGGAGCTGTTTTTT. Protein: CASGNTGELFF.